Listed below are T cell receptor beta chains from one sample, sequenced in a study of human CD4 T cells and Enterobacteriaceae. The assay was immunoSEQ multiplex PCR, and TCRdb's table has in-frame clones only and misses some. Among approximately 700 clones listed, under 45% were seen once. The sequenced sample was bacteria-reactive CD4+ T cells grown in culture. These receptors originate from a human donor in good health. Each CDR3 is given with its conserved first and last residue. Fields, in order: V gene, J gene, D gene, clone size, CDR3 DNA, CDR3 protein. D genes are given only for firm matches. Only some rows state a clone size, as once, few, many or a class for expanded clones.

v_gene: TRBV5-1
j_gene: TRBJ2-3
d_gene: TRBD2
abundance: medium-sized
CDR3nt: TGCGCCAGCAGCCCATCTAGCGGGGGGGCGGTAGATACGCAGTATTTT
CDR3aa: CASSPSSGGAVDTQYF

v_gene: TRBV14
j_gene: TRBJ1-1
d_gene: -
abundance: medium-sized
CDR3nt: TGTGCCAGCAGCGACAAAAACACTGAAGCTTTCTTT
CDR3aa: CASSDKNTEAFF

v_gene: TRBV18
j_gene: TRBJ2-5
d_gene: TRBD2
abundance: medium-sized
CDR3nt: TGTGCCAGCTCACCCGGGATAGCGGGGGGTCGGCAAGAGACCCAGTACTTC
CDR3aa: CASSPGIAGGRQETQYF

v_gene: TRBV28
j_gene: TRBJ1-5
d_gene: -
abundance: -
CDR3nt: TGTGCCAGCAGTCTCCCGGGAGGCAATCAGCCCCAGCATTTT
CDR3aa: CASSLPGGNQPQHF

v_gene: TRBV5-4
j_gene: TRBJ2-1
d_gene: TRBD2
abundance: medium-sized
CDR3nt: TGTGCCAGCAGCCCCCGGAGACTAGCGGACAATGAGCAGTTCTTC
CDR3aa: CASSPRRLADNEQFF

v_gene: TRBV4-3
j_gene: TRBJ2-7
d_gene: -
abundance: -
CDR3nt: TGCGCCAGCAGCCAAAGTCTACTAGGTTTGGACGAGCAGTACTTC
CDR3aa: CASSQSLLGLDEQYF

v_gene: TRBV12-5
j_gene: TRBJ2-7
d_gene: TRBD1
abundance: -
CDR3nt: TGTGCTAGTGGTCGACAGGGGAACCACGAGCAGTACTTC
CDR3aa: CASGRQGNHEQYF

v_gene: TRBV7-9
j_gene: TRBJ2-7
d_gene: TRBD1
abundance: -
CDR3nt: TGTGCCAGCAGCTTAGATGGGACAGCCGCCTACGAGCAGTACTTC
CDR3aa: CASSLDGTAAYEQYF

v_gene: TRBV5-4
j_gene: TRBJ2-3
d_gene: -
abundance: -
CDR3nt: TGTGCCAGCAGTCGAGGAGGGGCGGGCACAGATACGCAGTATTTT
CDR3aa: CASSRGGAGTDTQYF

v_gene: TRBV5-4
j_gene: TRBJ2-1
d_gene: -
abundance: hyperexpanded
CDR3nt: TGTGCCAGCAGCTTGGGGGGAAGTAGAAGCAATGAGCAGTTCTTC
CDR3aa: CASSLGGSRSNEQFF

v_gene: TRBV30
j_gene: TRBJ2-5
d_gene: TRBD1
abundance: few
CDR3nt: TGTGCCTGGAGTGGGACAGGGTCCTCTCTCGAGACCCAGTACTTC
CDR3aa: CAWSGTGSSLETQYF

v_gene: TRBV4-3
j_gene: TRBJ1-4
d_gene: -
abundance: few
CDR3nt: TGCGCCAGCAGCCAAGGCCTCGGGAATGAAAAACTGTTTTTT
CDR3aa: CASSQGLGNEKLFF

v_gene: TRBV5-6
j_gene: TRBJ1-2
d_gene: -
abundance: once
CDR3nt: TGTGCCAGCAGCTTAGGGACCGAGGTGAGCTATGGCTACACCTTC
CDR3aa: CASSLGTEVSYGYTF

v_gene: TRBV2
j_gene: TRBJ2-1
d_gene: -
abundance: few
CDR3nt: TGTGCCAGCAGGAGGGAGACTAGGACTAATGAGCAGTTCTTC
CDR3aa: CASRRETRTNEQFF

v_gene: TRBV4-1
j_gene: TRBJ2-7
d_gene: TRBD2
abundance: -
CDR3nt: TGCGCCAGCAGCCGTAGGGGACTAGCGGGGGATATGCGGTCCTACGAGCAGTACTTC
CDR3aa: CASSRRGLAGDMRSYEQYF

v_gene: TRBV7-9
j_gene: TRBJ2-7
d_gene: -
abundance: -
CDR3nt: TGTGCCAGCAGCTTTGGGGTATCCTACGAGCAGTACTTC
CDR3aa: CASSFGVSYEQYF

v_gene: TRBV7-9
j_gene: TRBJ2-2
d_gene: TRBD2
abundance: few
CDR3nt: TGTGCCAGCAGCACGGGACTAGCGGGCTCGAACACCGGGGAGCTGTTTTTT
CDR3aa: CASSTGLAGSNTGELFF

v_gene: TRBV28
j_gene: TRBJ1-2
d_gene: TRBD1
abundance: large
CDR3nt: TGTGCCAGCAGTTCAGGGGGCTATGGCTACACCTTC
CDR3aa: CASSSGGYGYTF

v_gene: TRBV11-3
j_gene: TRBJ2-5
d_gene: TRBD2
abundance: medium-sized
CDR3nt: TGTGCCAGCAGACGTAGCGGGGGGCTTCAAGAGACCCAGTACTTC
CDR3aa: CASRRSGGLQETQYF

v_gene: TRBV5-5
j_gene: TRBJ2-7
d_gene: -
abundance: -
CDR3nt: TGTGCCAGCAGCTCTCAGGGCCCCTACGAGCAGTACTTC
CDR3aa: CASSSQGPYEQYF

v_gene: TRBV7-9
j_gene: TRBJ2-1
d_gene: TRBD2
abundance: -
CDR3nt: TGTGCCAGCAGCCCACGGACTAGCGGGACTGCGGGGAATGAGCAGTTCTTC
CDR3aa: CASSPRTSGTAGNEQFF

v_gene: TRBV7-2
j_gene: TRBJ2-7
d_gene: TRBD2
abundance: once
CDR3nt: TGTGCCAGCAGCTTAGCGGGAGGGTATGAGCAGTACTTC
CDR3aa: CASSLAGGYEQYF

v_gene: TRBV4-1
j_gene: TRBJ1-1
d_gene: -
abundance: -
CDR3nt: TGCGCCAGCAGCCAAGGGCAGAACACTGAAGCTTTCTTT
CDR3aa: CASSQGQNTEAFF

v_gene: TRBV11-3
j_gene: TRBJ2-1
d_gene: TRBD2
abundance: -
CDR3nt: TGTGCCAGCAGCCTAGCCGGGACTAGCGGGGGGCCGAAAGCCAATGAGCAGTTCTTC
CDR3aa: CASSLAGTSGGPKANEQFF

v_gene: TRBV14
j_gene: TRBJ2-1
d_gene: TRBD2
abundance: hyperexpanded
CDR3nt: TGTGCCAGCAGCCAAGAGACTGGACTAGCGGGAATGGGGGGTGAGCAGTTCTTC
CDR3aa: CASSQETGLAGMGGEQFF

v_gene: TRBV7-8
j_gene: TRBJ1-1
d_gene: -
abundance: -
CDR3nt: TGTGCCAGCAGTTTACAAGGGTACACTGAAGCTTTCTTT
CDR3aa: CASSLQGYTEAFF

v_gene: TRBV11-3
j_gene: TRBJ1-5
d_gene: -
abundance: -
CDR3nt: TGTGCCAGCAGCTTCTTCAAGGGGGGCAATCAGCCCCAGCATTTT
CDR3aa: CASSFFKGGNQPQHF

v_gene: TRBV28
j_gene: TRBJ2-7
d_gene: TRBD2
abundance: few
CDR3nt: TGTGCCAGCAGCCCGGCAGCGGGAGAGGGCTACGAGCAGTACTTC
CDR3aa: CASSPAAGEGYEQYF

v_gene: TRBV5-4
j_gene: TRBJ2-2
d_gene: TRBD2
abundance: -
CDR3nt: TGTGCCAGCAGCTTATCATCAGGACTAGTTCTTTCCGGGGAGCTGTTTTTT
CDR3aa: CASSLSSGLVLSGELFF

v_gene: TRBV7-9
j_gene: TRBJ2-7
d_gene: TRBD2
abundance: few
CDR3nt: TGTGCCAGCAGCTCCTCTAGCGGGACCTCCTACGAGCAGTACTTC
CDR3aa: CASSSSSGTSYEQYF

v_gene: TRBV7-9
j_gene: TRBJ2-5
d_gene: -
abundance: once
CDR3nt: TGTGCCAGCAGCCCAGGGTCCCGGGAGACCCAGTACTTC
CDR3aa: CASSPGSRETQYF

v_gene: TRBV5-3
j_gene: TRBJ1-2
d_gene: -
abundance: few
CDR3nt: TGTGCCAGAGTCGGAATAGTGAGAAAGACCTATGGCTACACCTTC
CDR3aa: CARVGIVRKTYGYTF

v_gene: TRBV5-4
j_gene: TRBJ1-1
d_gene: -
abundance: -
CDR3nt: TGTGCCAGCAGCAGGGGGGGACGCCCTGAAGCTTTCTTT
CDR3aa: CASSRGGRPEAFF

v_gene: TRBV7-9
j_gene: TRBJ2-7
d_gene: -
abundance: few
CDR3nt: TGTGCCAGCAGCTTGGGGACCGAGATTACCTACGAGCAGTACTTC
CDR3aa: CASSLGTEITYEQYF

v_gene: TRBV7-9
j_gene: TRBJ1-4
d_gene: -
abundance: -
CDR3nt: TGTGCCAGCAGCTTAGTCGGAGGGTCTAATGAAAAACTGTTTTTT
CDR3aa: CASSLVGGSNEKLFF

v_gene: TRBV5-4
j_gene: TRBJ1-2
d_gene: -
abundance: large
CDR3nt: TGTGCCAGCAGCTTGGAGGGGAGTCGAGCTGGCTACACCTTC
CDR3aa: CASSLEGSRAGYTF

v_gene: TRBV7-6
j_gene: TRBJ2-1
d_gene: TRBD2
abundance: large
CDR3nt: TGTGCCAGCAGCCCACGGACTAGCGGGACTGCGGGGAATGAGCAGTTCTTC
CDR3aa: CASSPRTSGTAGNEQFF

v_gene: TRBV9
j_gene: TRBJ2-1
d_gene: -
abundance: few
CDR3nt: TGTGCCAGCAGCCCCCCTTCATTGGGTGAGCAGTTCTTC
CDR3aa: CASSPPSLGEQFF

v_gene: TRBV4-2
j_gene: TRBJ1-2
d_gene: -
abundance: -
CDR3nt: TGTGCCAGCAGCTTGGGGTCCATCGACTACACCTTC
CDR3aa: CASSLGSIDYTF

v_gene: TRBV9
j_gene: TRBJ2-2
d_gene: -
abundance: few
CDR3nt: TGTGCCAGCAGCGTAACAACGAACACCGGGGAGCTGTTTTTT
CDR3aa: CASSVTTNTGELFF

v_gene: TRBV10-3
j_gene: TRBJ2-2
d_gene: -
abundance: few
CDR3nt: TGTGCCATCAGTGAGTCAGTGGGGGCCACCGGGGAGCTGTTTTTT
CDR3aa: CAISESVGATGELFF

v_gene: TRBV7-2
j_gene: TRBJ2-4
d_gene: -
abundance: -
CDR3nt: TGTGCCAGCAGCTTAGAGCGTACCGTCAAAAACATTCAGTACTTC
CDR3aa: CASSLERTVKNIQYF

v_gene: TRBV19
j_gene: TRBJ2-1
d_gene: TRBD2
abundance: large
CDR3nt: TGTGCCAGTAGTACGCCTAGCGGGAGGCAGAACAATGAGCAGTTCTTC
CDR3aa: CASSTPSGRQNNEQFF

v_gene: TRBV4-2
j_gene: TRBJ1-2
d_gene: -
abundance: -
CDR3nt: TGTGCCAGCAGCTTGGAGGGGAGTCGAGCTGGCTACACCTTC
CDR3aa: CASSLEGSRAGYTF

v_gene: TRBV4-1
j_gene: TRBJ2-3
d_gene: TRBD2
abundance: -
CDR3nt: TGCGCCAGCAAGGCAAGGCTAGCGGGGGGAGATACGCAGTATTTT
CDR3aa: CASKARLAGGDTQYF

v_gene: TRBV27
j_gene: TRBJ1-1
d_gene: -
abundance: large
CDR3nt: TGTGCCAGCAGTCGCCTTGAGGGGTACACTGAAGCTTTCTTT
CDR3aa: CASSRLEGYTEAFF

v_gene: TRBV7-2
j_gene: TRBJ1-5
d_gene: -
abundance: large
CDR3nt: TGTGCCAGCAGCTTCTTCAAGGGGGGCAATCAGCCCCAGCATTTT
CDR3aa: CASSFFKGGNQPQHF

v_gene: TRBV13
j_gene: TRBJ2-7
d_gene: TRBD2
abundance: -
CDR3nt: TGTGCCAGCAGCTCCTCTAGCGGGACCTCCTACGAGCAGTACTTC
CDR3aa: CASSSSSGTSYEQYF

v_gene: TRBV7-9
j_gene: TRBJ2-1
d_gene: TRBD2
abundance: -
CDR3nt: TGTGCCAGCAGCCCCCGGAGACTAGCGGACAATGAGCAGTTCTTC
CDR3aa: CASSPRRLADNEQFF

v_gene: TRBV7-3
j_gene: TRBJ1-5
d_gene: -
abundance: once
CDR3nt: TGTGCCAGCAGCTTATTTCGGGGCAGCAATCAGCCCCAGCATTTT
CDR3aa: CASSLFRGSNQPQHF

v_gene: TRBV4-2
j_gene: TRBJ2-7
d_gene: -
abundance: hyperexpanded
CDR3nt: TGTGCCAGCAGCCAAGATCAGAGCGGCGCCTACGAGCAGTACTTC
CDR3aa: CASSQDQSGAYEQYF

v_gene: TRBV27
j_gene: TRBJ1-1
d_gene: -
abundance: medium-sized
CDR3nt: TGTGCCAGCCACCCAGCGGGGGGGGCATTGAACACTGAAGCTTTCTTT
CDR3aa: CASHPAGGALNTEAFF

v_gene: TRBV5-6
j_gene: TRBJ2-7
d_gene: TRBD2
abundance: -
CDR3nt: TGTGCCAGCAGCTTTCCTAGCGGGAGGGCCACCCCTCGTGTCGAGCAGTACTTC
CDR3aa: CASSFPSGRATPRVEQYF

v_gene: TRBV5-6
j_gene: TRBJ2-2
d_gene: -
abundance: medium-sized
CDR3nt: TGTGCCAGCACCTCTGTGGTACAGAACACCGGGGAGCTGTTTTTT
CDR3aa: CASTSVVQNTGELFF

v_gene: TRBV14
j_gene: TRBJ2-3
d_gene: TRBD2
abundance: -
CDR3nt: TGTGCCAGCAGCCAAGGGTCCCAAACCCGTAGCGGGCCGAGCACAGATACGCAGTATTTT
CDR3aa: CASSQGSQTRSGPSTDTQYF

v_gene: TRBV5-6
j_gene: TRBJ2-7
d_gene: TRBD2
abundance: -
CDR3nt: TGTGCCAGCAGCTCCTCTAGCGGGACCTCCTACGAGCAGTACTTC
CDR3aa: CASSSSSGTSYEQYF

v_gene: TRBV5-4
j_gene: TRBJ2-7
d_gene: -
abundance: few
CDR3nt: TGTGCCAGCAGCTTTGGGGTATCCTACGAGCAGTACTTC
CDR3aa: CASSFGVSYEQYF

v_gene: TRBV7-8
j_gene: TRBJ2-7
d_gene: -
abundance: -
CDR3nt: TGTGCCAGCAGCTCTCTCCGTCGAGGGCCGTACGAGCAGTACTTC
CDR3aa: CASSSLRRGPYEQYF